What follows is one TCR beta chain and its context. Its antigen is not identified. This sample was included in a study of OX40 agonist ivuxolimab in advanced cancers. Across the study: Eligibility rules accepted prior anti-PD-1, anti-PD-L1 or anti-CTLA-4 therapy, and roughly 40% had some. One hepatocellular carcinoma and two cutaneous melanoma patients partially responded.

The germline CDR1 and CDR2 sequences are MNHEY and SVGAGI. The CDR3 totals 16 residues. V trimming: 4 bases; J trimming: 6 bases; junction bases outside the gene matches: 14. Assay used: immunoSEQ multiplex PCR; TCRdb lists only in-frame clones, some missing. Of under 85,000 clones listed, roughly three quarters were seen once; the top ten hold 5%. Overall study results and limits: More expanded clones were found, on average, in CD8+ than in CD4+ T cells.

The chain is built from TRBV6-5 and TRBJ1-1; 7 bases align to TRBD1. This TCR derives from an adult with an advanced solid tumor such as melanoma, head and neck, liver or kidney cancer. This material consisted of CD4+ or CD8+ T cells sorted from blood, taken in a trial of the OX40 agonist ivuxolimab. The CDR3 is CASSSEGTGARSEAFF. The CDR3 DNA is TGTGCCAGCAGTTCCGAGGGAACAGGGGCGAGATCTGAAGCTTTCTTT.